The 29 T cell receptor beta chains presented below share a single source sample, sequenced in a study of control samples from healthy donors and cancer patients (dated by TCRdb to 2019 to 2021). The method behind the library was the immunoSEQ multiplex PCR assay. Sourced from immuneACCESS, this table was stored by TCRdb with only in-frame sequences that have V and J called. A share of the clones is absent; for the studies checked, an unresolved V gene accounts for under half, and the remainder has no known explanation. The sample profile shows about 170,000 clones; 93% of them were found once. Clones ranked in the top ten supply about 4% of the sample. Sequenced material: blood. These receptors all stem from a woman aged 55 to 70 in good health.

In this sample, this clone turned up once. CDR3 protein: CASSVDVGPRTGTEAFF. CDR3 nucleotides: TGTGCCAGCAGCGTAGACGTGGGACCTAGAACGGGCACTGAAGCTTTCTTT. The V and J genes are TRBV9 and TRBJ1-1; D is perhaps TRBD1 (5 bases). Germline CDR1 and CDR2: SGDLS and YYNGEE. V was cut by 0 bases and J by 4 bases, with 19 bases left in between. CDR3 length: 17 amino acids.

This clone was found a few times. The chain links TRBV29-1 to TRBJ2-2; D unresolved. The CDR3 has 11 residues. Trimming cost V 7 bases and J 2 bases, with 5 bases left between them. Germline-derived CDR1 and CDR2 are SQVTM and ANQGSEA. For the CDR3, the DNA is TGCAGCGCCATTAACACCGGGGAGCTGTTTTTT. It codes for CSAINTGELFF.

The V and J genes are TRBV7-2 and TRBJ2-4, with D maybe TRBD2 (5 bases). There are 13 residues in the CDR3. CDR1 and CDR2 from the germline V gene are SGHTA and FQGNSA. The V and J ends lost 5 bases and 6 bases respectively, with 11 bases between them. Written as DNA, the CDR3 is TGTGCCAGCAGCCTCCCGGGGAGAAACATTCAGTACTTC. This translates into CASSLPGRNIQYF.

V usage is TRBV6-5 and J usage is TRBJ1-2; D is unclear. V was shortened by 5 bases and J by 2 bases, with 9 bases between the two germline ends. CDR1 and CDR2 (germline): MNHEY, SVGAGI. The CDR3 is 13 residues long. In DNA, the CDR3 is TGTGCCAGCAGTCAGACAACGAACTATGGCTACACCTTC. Translation gives CASSQTTNYGYTF.

The table lists this clone with a few counts. V is TRBV10-3 and J is TRBJ1-3; D not certain. CDR1 is ENHRY, CDR2 SYGVKD, per germline. V lost 0 bases, J lost 2 bases, and 17 bases lay in between. The CDR3 spans 18 residues. The CDR3: CAISESVWQMGAGNTIYF. The DNA of the CDR3 is TGTGCCATCAGTGAGTCGGTGTGGCAGATGGGAGCTGGAAACACCATATATTTT.

A single count supports this clone. J is TRBJ2-5 and V is TRBV2; D might be TRBD2 (6 bases). Germline V gives CDR1 SNHLY, CDR2 FYNNEI. The V gene lost 9 bases and the J gene lost 4 bases, with 18 bases spanning the gap. The CDR3 runs to 14 residues. CDR3 in amino acids: CASLIGGWAETQYF. The CDR3, as DNA: TGTGCCAGTTTAATTGGGGGGTGGGCAGAGACCCAGTACTTC.

V and J are TRBV19 and TRBJ1-1, with a tentative D call TRBD1 (5 bases). Germline V gene lookup returns CDR1 LNHDA and CDR2 SQIVND (reference sequence). This CDR3 contains 13 residues. V lost 4 bases and J 3 bases, leaving 9 bases between the germline ends. The CDR3 region is CASSSRGYTEAFF. The CDR3 DNA reads TGTGCCAGTAGTAGCCGGGGGTACACTGAAGCTTTCTTT.

This chain joins TRBV11-2 and TRBJ1-3, with no clear D. Germline V gene sequence: CDR1 SGHAT, CDR2 FQNNGV. Trimming stripped 0 bases from V and 6 bases from J, with 0 bases between. CDR3 length: 11 residues. The CDR3 bases are TGTGCCAGCAGCTTAGAAAACACCATATATTTT. As protein: CASSLENTIYF. The whole variable domain, filled in from reference TRBV11-2 and TRBJ1-3, reads EAGVAQSPRYKIIEKRQSVAFWCNPISGHATLYWYQQILGQGPKLLIQFQNNGVVDDSQLPKDRFSAERLKGVDSTLKIQPAKLEDSAVYLCASSLENTIYFGEGSWLTVV.

The rearrangement joins TRBV7-9 to TRBJ1-1; TRBD1 might be the D (6 bases). Germline V gene sequence: CDR1 SEHNR, CDR2 FQNEAQ (reference sequence). V dropped 1 base and J dropped 6 bases, with 12 bases sitting between them. This CDR3 region has 14 residues. CDR3 bases: TGTGCCAGCAGCTTAGGACAGGCCTTCGCTGAAGCTTTCTTT. Its protein product is CASSLGQAFAEAFF. Full variable domain (outside the CDR3, taken from reference TRBV7-9 and TRBJ1-1): DTGVSQNPRHKITKRGQNVTFRCDPISEHNRLYWYRQTLGQGPEFLTYFQNEAQLEKSRLLSDRFSAERPKGSFSTLEIQRTEQGDSAMYLCASSLGQAFAEAFFGQGTRLTVV.

This clone was seen once. This chain uses TRBV5-1 with TRBJ2-7; D is unresolved. V shed 4 bases and J shed 2 bases, with 16 bases lying between them. This CDR3 region has 15 residues. CDR1 and CDR2 (germline): SGHRS, YFSETQ. CDR3 sequence (DNA): TGCGCCAGCAGCCTCTCCCCGGGTTCCACCTACGAGCAGTACTTC. Amino acids: CASSLSPGSTYEQYF.

The V call is TRBV19, the J call TRBJ1-1; no clear D gene. V dropped 2 bases and J dropped 1 base, with 11 bases sitting between them. CDR3 length equals 15 residues. Germline V gene sequence: CDR1 LNHDA, CDR2 SQIVND (reference sequence). The DNA for the CDR3 is TGTGCCAGTAGTATACTAGGTGTTGCGAACACTGAAGCTTTCTTT. It translates to CASSILGVANTEAFF.

The rearrangement uses TRBV11-2 and TRBJ2-7, with TRBD2 matching over 7 bases. This CDR3 has 16 residues. Germline CDR1 SGHAT, CDR2 FQNNGV. V shed 4 bases, J shed 4 bases, and the junction held 13 bases outside the gene matches. The CDR3 DNA reads as TGTGCCAGCAGCTCCGTAGAGACGGGACTACCTTACGAGCAGTACTTC. Residues: CASSSVETGLPYEQYF.

V gene TRBV18 combines with J gene TRBJ1-1, with TRBD1 as a possible D gene (6 bases). CDR3 size: 14 residues. The germline V gene has CDR1 KGHSH and CDR2 LQKENI. Between the trimmed V and J ends, which lost 3 bases and 3 bases, there was a span of 11 bases. This chain's CDR3 is CASSPNRVDTEAFF. Here the CDR3 DNA reads TGTGCCAGCTCACCGAACAGGGTGGACACTGAAGCTTTCTTT.

V gene TRBV7-2 combines with J gene TRBJ2-3; D possibly corresponds to TRBD2 (5 bases). The CDR3 length is 12 residues. The germline V gene has CDR1 SGHTA and CDR2 FQGNSA. V lost 2 bases, J lost 8 bases, and 8 bases lay in between. This CDR3 is CASSLLAGTQYF. The CDR3 DNA reads TGTGCCAGCAGCTTACTAGCCGGTACGCAGTATTTT.

This clone has just one count. At the DNA level, this CDR3 is encoded by other sequences in the same sample as well. This sequence joins TRBV4-3 and TRBJ1-1, with D hard to call. The CDR3 is 15 residues long. In germline, CDR1 is LGHNA, CDR2 YSLEER. Trimming shortened V by 0 bases and J by 0 bases, and 8 bases separated the two germline ends. CDR3 region: CASSQEPGLNTEAFF. DNA for the CDR3: TGCGCCAGCAGCCAAGAGCCAGGACTGAACACTGAAGCTTTCTTT.

In its sample, this clone was seen once. The chain is built from TRBV7-8 and TRBJ2-1, with D possibly TRBD2 on 7 matching bases. The V and J ends lost 1 base and 6 bases respectively, with 16 bases between them. The V gene's germline CDR1 is SGHVS and CDR2 FQNEAQ. This CDR3 spans 16 amino acids. CDR3 amino acids: CASSLGWRGGRNEQFF. The CDR3 DNA is TGTGCCAGCAGCTTAGGTTGGAGGGGGGGCCGCAATGAGCAGTTCTTC.

The J gene is TRBJ1-1, the V gene TRBV18, with unresolved D. Germline loops: CDR1 KGHSH, CDR2 LQKENI. This CDR3 region has 16 residues. The V end was cut by 3 bases, the J end by 5 bases, with 19 bases between. The CDR3 protein is CASSPVLTLGGTEAFF. The CDR3 DNA follows: TGTGCCAGCTCACCCGTGTTGACTCTAGGAGGGACTGAAGCTTTCTTT.

This chain connects TRBV24-1 to TRBJ1-1; D may be TRBD1 (5 bases). CDR1 and CDR2 (germline): KGHDR, SFDVKD. The ends were cut back, 4 bases at V and 2 bases at J, with 7 bases in the middle. This CDR3 has 13 amino acids. The DNA for the CDR3 is TGTGCCACCAGTGAGGGGGGAAACACTGAAGCTTTCTTT. This sequence encodes CATSEGGNTEAFF.

The V and J genes are TRBV12-5 and TRBJ1-1; TRBD1 is a possible D gene (6 bases). CDR1 is LGHNT, CDR2 FRNRAP, per germline. The V gene lost 4 bases and the J gene lost 1 base, with 16 bases spanning the gap. This CDR3 has 16 residues. In nucleotides, the CDR3 is TGTGCTAGTGGTTCATCCCGGGACACACAGAACACTGAAGCTTTCTTT. This translates into CASGSSRDTQNTEAFF.

CDR3 sequence reads: CASSLGSSGSTDTQYF. The CDR3 bases are TGTGCCAGCAGCTTGGGTTCTAGCGGGAGCACAGATACGCAGTATTTT. The chain combines TRBV5-4 with TRBJ2-3; 8 nucleotides match TRBD2. Germline CDR1 is SGHNT and CDR2 is YYREEE (reference sequence). This CDR3 spans 16 amino acids. Losses at the gene ends were 0 bases for V and 0 bases for J; bases not matched to a gene: 3.

The chain recombines TRBV6-5 with TRBJ1-1; 7 bases are a match to TRBD1. V was pared by 6 bases and J by 1 base, with 8 bases of the junction left unmatched. The germline gives CDR1 MNHEY, CDR2 SVGAGI. The CDR3 is 15 residues long. The DNA of the CDR3 is TGTGCCAGCAGACCCTCCGGGACAGAGAACACTGAAGCTTTCTTT. Its protein product is CASRPSGTENTEAFF.

This sequence joins TRBV12-3 or TRBV12-4 and TRBJ1-1, with D possibly TRBD1 on 6 matching bases. Trimming shortened V by 7 bases and J by 3 bases, and 12 bases separated the two germline ends. There are 13 residues in the CDR3. CDR3 loop: CASTFKGDTEAFF. The CDR3 DNA is TGTGCCAGCACCTTTAAGGGGGACACTGAAGCTTTCTTT.

V is TRBV10-3 and J is TRBJ1-4; 9 bases are shared with TRBD1. Germline values: CDR1 ENHRY, CDR2 SYGVKD. The J segment lost 6 bases and the V segment lost 6 bases, leaving 5 bases of the junction unmatched. The CDR3 consists of 14 residues. CDR3 protein: CAISRTGEDEKLFF. CDR3 nucleotides: TGTGCCATCAGCAGGACAGGGGAGGATGAAAAACTGTTTTTT.

CDR3 sequence (DNA): TGCGCCAGCAGAGCGGCCGGGACAGGGGGCGGGAATGGCTACACCTTC. Translating gives CASRAAGTGGGNGYTF. The chain links TRBV10-2 to TRBJ1-2; 12 positions match TRBD1. This CDR3 has 16 residues. The germline gives CDR1 WSHSY, CDR2 SAAADI. Losses at the gene ends were 6 bases for V and 6 bases for J; bases not matched to a gene: 11.

This sequence joins TRBV4-3 and TRBJ1-1; the D is unclear. CDR1 is LGHNA, CDR2 YSLEER, per germline. This CDR3 is built from 13 residues. V lost 2 bases to trimming and J lost 1 base, with 5 bases between them. In DNA form, the CDR3 reads TGCGCCAGCAGCCAAAATCAGAACACTGAAGCTTTCTTT. It codes for CASSQNQNTEAFF.

This sequence joins TRBV20-1 and TRBJ2-3; 10 bases are shared with TRBD2. With V trimmed by 3 bases and J by 5 bases, 2 bases remained unmatched. CDR1 and CDR2 from the germline V gene are DFQATT and SNEGSKA (reference sequence). CDR3 length: 13 amino acids. CDR3 residues: CSASTSGVDTQYF. CDR3 coding DNA: TGCAGTGCTAGTACTAGCGGGGTAGATACGCAGTATTTT.

The genes are TRBV7-3 and TRBJ1-1; 11 bases map to TRBD1. Trimming cost V 5 bases and J 7 bases; bases outside gene matches: 3. The CDR3 has 13 amino acids. Germline lookup yields CDR1 SGHTA and CDR2 FQGTGA. CDR3 bases: TGTGCCAGCAGCGTGGACAGGGGGCATGAAGCTTTCTTT. This encodes CASSVDRGHEAFF.

V usage is TRBV5-1 and J usage is TRBJ1-1, with no clear D. V shed 4 bases and J shed 0 bases, with 13 bases lying between them. Per the germline V gene, CDR1 is SGHRS and CDR2 is YFSETQ. This CDR3 is built from 15 residues. The CDR3 region has the DNA TGCGCCAGCAGCACCACCCCCATAGTGAACACTGAAGCTTTCTTT. As protein: CASSTTPIVNTEAFF.

The V and J genes are TRBV5-1 and TRBJ1-3; D unresolved. This CDR3 has 16 residues. V lost 0 bases, J lost 0 bases, and 10 bases lay in between. From germline, CDR1 is SGHRS and CDR2 YFSETQ. CDR3 in DNA: TGCGCCAGCAGCTTGGTTTCTGGGGACTCTGGAAACACCATATATTTT. It yields the protein CASSLVSGDSGNTIYF.